This TCR beta chain was captured in a study of OX40 agonist ivuxolimab in advanced cancers. As for the study in general: Checkpoint inhibitors had been given previously to 35% to 50% of patients.

As concerns this clone: Its antigen is not known.

The data were produced by immunoSEQ multiplex PCR, yet TCRdb's version contains in-frame clones alone and is incomplete. The table has approximately 7,000 clones, 74% seen once. The junction had 8 bases not matched to a gene; V was cut back by 2 bases and J by 2 bases. The length of the CDR3 is 18 residues. The V gene's germline CDR1 is SEHNR and CDR2 FQNEAQ (reference sequence). The study's findings and limits: It was also the case that some nonresponders had low normalized T-cell clonal expansion. Clonal expansion was among the lowest in partial responders at 0.1-3.0 mg/kg, especially CD8+.

The origin of this receptor is an adult with an advanced solid tumor such as melanoma, head and neck, liver or kidney cancer. The gene calls are TRBV7-9 and TRBJ2-6, with TRBD2 matching 8 bases. The input for sequencing was CD4+ or CD8+ T cells sorted from blood, taken in a trial of the OX40 agonist ivuxolimab. The CDR3 loop is CASSLLPGGETGANVLTF. CDR3 sequence (DNA): TGTGCCAGCAGCTTACTTCCGGGAGGGGAAACTGGGGCCAACGTCCTGACTTTC.